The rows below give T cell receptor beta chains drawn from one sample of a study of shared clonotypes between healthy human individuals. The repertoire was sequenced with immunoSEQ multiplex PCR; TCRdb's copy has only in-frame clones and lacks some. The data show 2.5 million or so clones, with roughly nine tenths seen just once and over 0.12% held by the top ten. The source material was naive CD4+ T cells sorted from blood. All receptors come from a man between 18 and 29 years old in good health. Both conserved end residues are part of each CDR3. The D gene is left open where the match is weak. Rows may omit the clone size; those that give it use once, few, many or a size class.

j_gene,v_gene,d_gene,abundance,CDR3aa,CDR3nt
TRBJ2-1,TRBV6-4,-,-,CASSDRGSSYNEQFF,TGTGCCAGCAGTGACCGGGGGAGCTCCTACAATGAGCAGTTCTTC
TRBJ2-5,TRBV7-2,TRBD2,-,CASRQIGTSVETQYF,TGTGCCAGCAGGCAGATAGGGACTAGCGTCGAGACCCAGTACTTC
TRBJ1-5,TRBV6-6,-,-,CASSSQMISGNQPQHF,TGTGCCAGCAGTTCCCAAATGATTTCGGGCAATCAGCCCCAGCATTTT
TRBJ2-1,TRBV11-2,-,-,CASSSSGAVDSYNEQFF,TGTGCCAGCAGCTCCTCCGGTGCTGTCGACTCCTACAATGAGCAGTTCTTC
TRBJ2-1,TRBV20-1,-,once,CSARGANEQFF,TGCAGTGCTAGAGGGGCGAATGAGCAGTTCTTC
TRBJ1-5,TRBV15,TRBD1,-,CATSTRTGGQPQHF,TGTGCCACCAGCACCAGGACAGGGGGACAGCCCCAGCATTTT
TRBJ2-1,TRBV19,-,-,CASSINAIRNEQFF,TGTGCCAGTAGTATTAACGCCATTCGGAATGAGCAGTTCTTC
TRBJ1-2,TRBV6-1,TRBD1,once,CASSEKLKGLLQGRTYGYTF,TGTGCCAGCAGTGAAAAATTGAAGGGACTGCTACAGGGGCGGACCTATGGCTACACCTTC
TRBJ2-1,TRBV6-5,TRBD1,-,CASRGTGEYNEQFF,TGTGCCAGCAGAGGGACAGGGGAATACAATGAGCAGTTCTTC
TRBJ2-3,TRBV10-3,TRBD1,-,CAISGGDRRSTDTQYF,TGTGCCATCAGTGGAGGGGACAGGCGAAGCACAGATACGCAGTATTTT
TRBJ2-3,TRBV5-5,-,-,CASSLSWGADTQYF,TGTGCCAGCAGCTTGTCGTGGGGCGCAGATACGCAGTATTTT
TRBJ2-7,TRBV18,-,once,CASSYRGEQYF,TGTGCCAGCTCATACCGGGGAGAGCAGTACTTC
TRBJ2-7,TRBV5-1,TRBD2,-,CASSRAAGRDEQYF,TGCGCCAGCAGCCGTGCAGCAGGGAGGGACGAGCAGTACTTC
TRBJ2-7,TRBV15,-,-,CATSRGQGESYEQYF,TGTGCCACCAGCAGAGGGCAGGGAGAATCCTACGAGCAGTACTTC
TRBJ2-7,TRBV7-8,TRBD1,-,CASSTLRQGMIYEQYF,TGTGCCAGCAGCACCCTGCGACAGGGGATGATCTACGAGCAGTACTTC
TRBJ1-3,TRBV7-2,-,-,CASSFPGNTIYF,TGTGCCAGCAGCTTCCCTGGAAACACCATATATTTT
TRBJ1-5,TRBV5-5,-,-,CASSLVGTGNQPQHF,TGTGCCAGCAGCTTGGTCGGAACGGGCAATCAGCCCCAGCATTTT
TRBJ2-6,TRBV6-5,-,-,CASSYFGFSGANVLTF,TGTGCCAGCAGTTATTTTGGATTCTCTGGGGCCAACGTCCTGACTTTC
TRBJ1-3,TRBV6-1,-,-,CASSEAPGTGNTIYF,TGTGCCAGCAGTGAAGCCCCGGGGACGGGAAACACCATATATTTT
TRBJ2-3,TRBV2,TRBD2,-,CASSLGLAGAPDTQYF,TGTGCCAGCAGCCTCGGACTAGCGGGAGCACCCGATACGCAGTATTTT
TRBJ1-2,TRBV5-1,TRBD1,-,CASSRGGRGDYGYTF,TGCGCCAGCAGCCGGGGTGGCAGGGGGGACTATGGCTACACCTTC
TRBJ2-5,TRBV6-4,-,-,CASSEGAGGETQYF,TGTGCCAGCAGTGAAGGGGCAGGCGGGGAGACCCAGTACTTC
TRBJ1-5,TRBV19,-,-,CASSTTANQPQHF,TGTGCCAGTAGTACGACAGCAAATCAGCCCCAGCATTTT
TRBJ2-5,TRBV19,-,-,CASSGLQETQYF,TGTGCCAGTAGTGGACTCCAAGAGACCCAGTACTTC
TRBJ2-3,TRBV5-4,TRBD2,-,CASSSSGSTDTQYF,TGTGCCAGCAGCTCTAGCGGTAGCACAGATACGCAGTATTTT
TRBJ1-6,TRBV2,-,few,CASSGENSPLHF,TGTGCCAGCAGTGGAGAGAATTCACCCCTCCACTTT
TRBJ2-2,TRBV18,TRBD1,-,CASSLTQDRGDTGELFF,TGTGCCAGCTCACTCACTCAGGACAGGGGTGACACCGGGGAGCTGTTTTTT
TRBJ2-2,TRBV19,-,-,CASSIRVGTFLNTGELFF,TGTGCCAGTAGTATAAGAGTGGGGACATTCCTGAACACCGGGGAGCTGTTTTTT
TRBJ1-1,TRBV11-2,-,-,CASSLSRGTEAFF,TGTGCCAGCAGCTTAAGCCGGGGCACTGAAGCTTTCTTT
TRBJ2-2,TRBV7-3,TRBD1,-,CASSSQTGEVGELFF,TGTGCCAGCAGCTCCCAGACAGGGGAAGTCGGGGAGCTGTTTTTT
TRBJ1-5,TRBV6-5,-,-,CASSSLFGGGAPQHF,TGTGCCAGCAGTTCCCTTTTCGGGGGGGGTGCGCCCCAGCATTTT
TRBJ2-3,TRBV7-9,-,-,CASSLAGLSGTQYF,TGTGCCAGCAGCTTAGCGGGCCTATCGGGTACGCAGTATTTT
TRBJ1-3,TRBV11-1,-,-,CASSLQGDSGNTIYF,TGTGCCAGCAGCTTACAGGGAGACTCTGGAAACACCATATATTTT
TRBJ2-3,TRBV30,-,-,CAWSRGEPHLDTQYF,TGTGCCTGGAGCAGGGGGGAGCCCCACCTAGATACGCAGTATTTT
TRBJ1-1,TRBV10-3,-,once,CAITKGPGPVNTEAFF,TGTGCCATCACCAAGGGACCAGGACCTGTGAACACTGAAGCTTTCTTT
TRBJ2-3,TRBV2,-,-,CASRTSRGPDTQYF,TGTGCCAGCAGGACTAGCAGGGGGCCAGATACGCAGTATTTT
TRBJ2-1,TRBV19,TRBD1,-,CASSIVGDRTGNEQFF,TGTGCCAGTAGTATAGTTGGGGACAGAACGGGCAATGAGCAGTTCTTC
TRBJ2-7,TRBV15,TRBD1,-,CATSRDRQGVSYEQYF,TGTGCCACCAGCAGAGATCGGCAGGGGGTATCCTACGAGCAGTACTTC
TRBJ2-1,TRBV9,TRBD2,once,CASSVQGTSGGYNEQFF,TGTGCCAGCAGCGTACAAGGGACTAGCGGGGGGTACAATGAGCAGTTCTTC
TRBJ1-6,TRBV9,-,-,CASSVGQDDNSPLHF,TGTGCCAGCAGCGTAGGGCAAGACGATAATTCACCCCTCCACTTT
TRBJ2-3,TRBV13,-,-,CASSPARGVPSTDTQYF,TGTGCCAGCAGCCCAGCGAGGGGCGTTCCTAGCACAGATACGCAGTATTTT